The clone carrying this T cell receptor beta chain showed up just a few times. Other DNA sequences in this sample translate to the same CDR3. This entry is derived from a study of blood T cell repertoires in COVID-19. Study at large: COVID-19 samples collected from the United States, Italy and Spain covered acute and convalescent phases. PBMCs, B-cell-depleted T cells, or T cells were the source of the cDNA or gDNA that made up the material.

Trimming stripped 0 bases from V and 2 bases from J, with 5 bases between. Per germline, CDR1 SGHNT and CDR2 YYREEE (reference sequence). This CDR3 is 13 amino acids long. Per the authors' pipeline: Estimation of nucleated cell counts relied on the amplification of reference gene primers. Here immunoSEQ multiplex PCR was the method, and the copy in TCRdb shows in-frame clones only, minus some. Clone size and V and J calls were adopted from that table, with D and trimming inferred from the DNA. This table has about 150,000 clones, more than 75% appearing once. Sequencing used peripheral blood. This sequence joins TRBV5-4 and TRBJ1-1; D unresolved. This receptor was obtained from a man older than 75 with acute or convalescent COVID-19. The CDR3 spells CASSLAGNTEAFF. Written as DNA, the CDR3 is TGTGCCAGCAGCTTGGCGGGAAACACTGAAGCTTTCTTT.